This T cell receptor beta chain was sequenced during a study of blood T cells in healthy people across ages (dated by TCRdb to about 2015). Study-level background: In model experiments, template switching captured roughly one uniquely barcoded TCR beta cDNA molecule for every two T cells. The study measured age-related changes in TCR beta repertoire diversity using deep sequencing normalized with unique cDNA molecular identifiers. Donors were grouped into four age groups: young (average 16 years), middle-aged (under 40), aged (over 55) and long-lived (just over 80). To avoid experimental bias, donors of different ages were distributed randomly across sequencing lanes. Two additional independent replicas of 1 million unique cDNA reads from the same blood draw were analyzed for two donors (one aged 18 to 30 and one aged 80 or older).

Its CDR3 holds 15 amino acids, cysteine through phenylalanine. Solely the CDR3 DNA is kept, with 45 bases framed from the first base. Based on the germline V gene (reference sequence), the CDR1 and CDR2 sequences are MNHEY and SMNVEV. The germline V end is reduced by 1 base and the J end by 7 bases; junction bases left unmatched: 9. This clonotype has just one count. Its cognate antigen has yet to be identified. No clone much larger than this one lies a single base away; base qualities are absent. Results the study describes overall, beyond this receptor: Observed TCR beta diversity per million T cells fell roughly linearly with age, and a significant reduction was already apparent by age roughly 40. Observed TCR beta diversity correlated strongly with the percentage of naive T cells measured by flow cytometry. Conclusive comparison of naive and antigen-experienced compartments was prevented by the profiling of bulk unsorted PBMCs. Because the CMV infection status of the donors was unknown, age-related changes in expanded clonotypes may potentially have been confounded. Total diversity estimates from one million sequenced T cells were considered lower bounds and underestimates. Compared with the aged group, more naive CD4+ T cells, fewer expanded clones and increased TCR diversity were shown by the long-lived group, suggesting age selection.

Libraries were prepared through 5' RACE. TCRdb shows the sequencer as Illumina HiSeq 2500. A second roughly 6 to 12 cycle PCR used a sample-barcoded 5' primer and a J-beta primer mix. A unique molecular identifier was introduced onto each TCR beta cDNA molecule by a template-switch 5' adaptor carrying 12 random nucleotides. At least 2.5 million CDR3-containing paired-end reads were obtained from each sample. All of the RNA was converted into first-strand cDNA using the Mint cDNA synthesis kit, with a TRBC-specific oligonucleotide serving as the primer. Following uracil-DNA glycosylase treatment, all cDNA underwent a first 18-cycle PCR with the universal primers M1SS and BC2_uni_R. The paper's processing steps were these. For normalization, 1 million high-quality reads were randomly selected from each sample, with every read carrying a distinct molecular identifier. Reads sharing molecular identifiers were discarded rather than binned into consensus sequences. MiTCR, run with a Q25 quality threshold and the strictest error-elimination algorithm, handled CDR3 identification, clonotype clustering and error correction. A nonparametric unseen species model using Euler transformation provided a lower-bound estimate of total TCR beta diversity. The raw public data were reprocessed by TCRdb itself: fastp quality trimming at Q25, MiXCR clonotype calling, in-frame beta chains only. Rows merge per CDR3 protein into single entries with the most common DNA and genes. The V and J calls were determined by TCRdb, not by the authors. Recorded for this sample are roughly 830,000 distinct CDR3 sequences; about 59% of them occurred a single time. Roughly 25% of the sample lies in the top ten.

The 39 donors, aged roughly 6 to 95 years, were systemically healthy Caucasian individuals from Russia. Approximately 11 milliliters of peripheral blood were drawn from each donor into EDTA-treated Vacutainer tubes. Ficoll-Paque density-gradient centrifugation was used to isolate PBMCs, with at least 7 million per sample. Trizol reagent was used to extract total RNA from PBMCs, with at least 5 micrograms per sample. For every donor, an aliquot of PBMCs went through flow cytometry to measure the percentages of naive CD45RAhigh/CD27high T cells. Sequenced: blood. The origin of this receptor is a man aged 25-40 years in good health. This chain joins TRBV27 to TRBJ1-2; the central 7 bases match TRBD1. The DNA is TGTGCCAGCAGTTTATATCGGGACAGTGTCTCTGGCTACACCTTC. It codes for CASSLYRDSVSGYTF.